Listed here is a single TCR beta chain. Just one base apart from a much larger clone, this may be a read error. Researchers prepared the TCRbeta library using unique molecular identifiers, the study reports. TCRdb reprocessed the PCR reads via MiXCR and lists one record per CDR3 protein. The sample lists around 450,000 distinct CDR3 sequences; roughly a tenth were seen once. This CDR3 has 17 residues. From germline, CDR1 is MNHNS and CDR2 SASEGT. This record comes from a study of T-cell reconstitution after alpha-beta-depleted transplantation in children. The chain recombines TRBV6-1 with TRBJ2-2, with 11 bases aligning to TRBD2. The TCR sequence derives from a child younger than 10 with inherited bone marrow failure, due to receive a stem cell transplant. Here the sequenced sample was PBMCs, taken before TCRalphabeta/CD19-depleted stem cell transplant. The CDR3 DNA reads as TGTGCCAGCAGCTCGGGACTAGCGGAAATGAACACCGGGGACCTGTTTTTT. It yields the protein CASSSGLAEMNTGDLFF.